This TCR beta chain originates from a study of OX40 agonist ivuxolimab in advanced cancers. Sequencing used immunoSEQ multiplex PCR; TCRdb keeps in-frame clones, though not all of them. The profile shows approximately 60,000 clones, 70% to 85% of them singletons. This CDR3 is built from 16 residues. The ends were cut back, 9 bases at V and 1 base at J, with 21 bases in the middle. The germline V gene has CDR1 SGHTA and CDR2 FQGTGA. The sequencing here drew on CD4+ or CD8+ T cells sorted from blood, taken in a trial of the OX40 agonist ivuxolimab. This sequence was found in an adult with an advanced solid tumor such as melanoma, head and neck, liver or kidney cancer. The gene calls are TRBV7-3 and TRBJ2-5; tentatively, D is TRBD1 (6 bases). The CDR3 reads CASFLTPDRCQETQYF. In DNA form, the CDR3 reads TGTGCCAGTTTCCTAACCCCCGACAGGTGCCAAGAGACCCAGTACTTC.